This T cell receptor beta chain was captured in a study of blood T cell repertoires in COVID-19. Study information: The United States, Italy and Spain supplied acute and convalescent COVID-19 samples. From T cells, B-cell-depleted T cells, or PBMCs came the material, which was cDNA or gDNA.

Original processing methods: The assay estimated nucleated cells by amplifying reference gene primers. The method was immunoSEQ multiplex PCR; TCRdb's version includes in-frame clones alone and lacks a portion of them. The DNA gave D and trimming, while V, J and clone size come from that table. The sample includes approximately 80,000 clones, about four fifths of them seen just once. V was clipped by 4 bases and J by 4 bases; unmatched bases: 4. Germline V gene lookup returns CDR1 SGHTA and CDR2 FQGNSA. The CDR3 consists of 15 residues. This chain connects TRBV7-2 to TRBJ2-7; 13 bases align to TRBD2. The TCR originated in a man between 60 and 75 years old with acute or convalescent COVID-19. Sequenced input: peripheral blood. The CDR3 is CASSSLAGGGYEQYF. As DNA, the CDR3 is TGTGCCAGCAGCTCACTAGCGGGGGGGGGTTACGAGCAGTACTTC.